These 28 T cell receptor beta chains were sequenced from one sample in a study of blood T cells in healthy people across ages. The use of a sample-barcoded 5' primer and a J-beta primer mix characterized a second PCR of roughly 6 to 11 cycles. TCRdb re-called the 5' RACE reads through MiXCR, storing one row per CDR3 protein. This sample has 1 million to 1.2 million distinct CDR3 sequences, with roughly two fifths found just once. Sample: blood. Receptors were obtained from a man aged 18-30 years in good health.

This clonotype was detected a few times. The rearrangement uses TRBV6-5 and TRBJ2-1; no reliable D call. Germline-derived CDR1 and CDR2 are MNHEY and SVGAGI. V dropped 4 bases and J dropped 1 base, with 11 bases sitting between them. The CDR3 contains 15 residues. The CDR3 DNA reads as TGTGCCAGCAGTTTGACGTCCCCATCCTACAATGAGCAGTTCTTC. Translation gives CASSLTSPSYNEQFF.

The chain employs TRBV6-5 and TRBJ2-3, with D possibly being TRBD1 (5 bases). The CDR3 is made up of 13 amino acids. The V end lost 3 bases, the J end lost 10 bases, and 14 bases lay between the germline ends. The germline V gene encodes CDR1 MNHEY and CDR2 SVGAGI. CDR3 bases: TGTGCCAGCAGTTATGGGGCCCGGAGCGCGCAGTATTTT. It is translated as CASSYGARSAQYF.

The chain links TRBV20-1 to TRBJ2-1, with TRBD2 matching 8 bases. J lost 6 bases, V lost 5 bases, and 6 bases had no gene match. Germline V CDR1 and CDR2: DFQATT, SNEGSKA (reference sequence). The CDR3 loop spans 13 amino acids. DNA of the CDR3: TGCAGTGCTTCGGGGGGGCCCCGCAATGAGCAGTTCTTC. Translation: CSASGGPRNEQFF.

The table lists this clonotype with many counts. The rearrangement links TRBV7-2 to TRBJ1-5, with 11 bases matching TRBD1. With V trimmed by 2 bases and J by 6 bases, 3 bases remained unmatched. CDR1 and CDR2 (germline): SGHTA, FQGNSA. CDR3 length equals 15 residues. The chain's CDR3 is CASSLWTGGRQPQHF. CDR3 nucleotides: TGTGCCAGCAGCTTATGGACAGGGGGCCGTCAGCCCCAGCATTTT.

The table lists this clonotype with many counts. The chain couples TRBV7-2 to TRBJ2-7; a weak D match, TRBD1 (6 bases). This CDR3 spans 14 amino acids. V was cut by 8 bases and J by 0 bases, with 14 bases left in between. Germline CDR1 is SGHTA and CDR2 is FQGNSA. CDR3 in amino acids: CASGTRDISYEQYF. CDR3 coding DNA: TGTGCCAGCGGCACAAGGGACATCTCCTACGAGCAGTACTTC.

The rearrangement joins TRBV5-1 to TRBJ1-1; unclear D gene. The CDR3 is 15 residues long. Between the trimmed V and J ends, which lost 3 bases and 0 bases, there was a span of 12 bases. Per the germline V gene, CDR1 is SGHRS and CDR2 is YFSETQ. The CDR3 sequence: CASSSESGLNTEAFF. CDR3 bases: TGCGCCAGCAGCTCGGAATCGGGATTGAACACTGAAGCTTTCTTT.

This rearrangement joins TRBV4-2 to TRBJ2-1; D might be TRBD1 (6 bases). Germline CDR1 LGHNA, CDR2 YNFKEQ. This CDR3 comprises 18 residues. The V gene lost 0 bases and the J gene lost 4 bases, with 19 bases spanning the gap. CDR3 residues: CASSQEGQNIRGYNEQFF. CDR3 DNA: TGTGCCAGCAGCCAAGAGGGACAAAACATCCGGGGATACAATGAGCAGTTCTTC.

Only a few counts were recorded for this clonotype. The rearrangement joins TRBV4-1 to TRBJ1-2; D unclear. The CDR3 is 14 residues long. Germline assignment: CDR1 MGHRA and CDR2 YSYEKL. With 4 bases removed from V and 3 bases from J, the gap between germline ends came to 12 bases. In DNA form, the CDR3 reads TGCGCCAGCAGCCCTGCGCAGGTCGACTATGGCTACACCTTC. Amino acid sequence: CASSPAQVDYGYTF.

This sequence joins TRBV7-9 and TRBJ2-1, with D maybe TRBD2 (5 bases). This CDR3 spans 15 amino acids. Germline V gene sequence: CDR1 SEHNR, CDR2 FQNEAQ (reference sequence). V shed 6 bases and J shed 3 bases, with 15 bases lying between them. The CDR3 bases are TGTGCCAGCAGTCGCCCGGAGGTCTTCTACAATGAGCAGTTCTTC. This encodes CASSRPEVFYNEQFF.

The chain recombines TRBV6-2 or TRBV6-3 with TRBJ1-2; no definite D call. V gave up 6 bases and J gave up 7 bases, with 12 bases separating them. This CDR3 contains 12 residues. The germline V gene has CDR1 MNHEY and CDR2 SVGEGT. CDR3 bases: TGTGCCAGCAGAAATCAAGGGTCTGGCTACACCTTC. It specifies CASRNQGSGYTF.

CDR3: CASSDETGPSTDTQYF. CDR3 in DNA: TGTGCCAGCAGCGATGAGACAGGTCCCAGCACAGATACGCAGTATTTT. This rearrangement joins TRBV12-3 or TRBV12-4 to TRBJ2-3; the D gene is possibly TRBD1 (6 bases). Between the trimmed V and J ends, which lost 6 bases and 0 bases, there was a span of 16 bases. This CDR3 has 16 amino acids.

This clonotype turned up a few times. The rearrangement joins TRBV6-5 to TRBJ2-5; TRBD1 might be the D (6 bases). Between the trimmed V and J ends, which lost 2 bases and 3 bases, there was a span of 13 bases. The CDR3 loop spans 15 amino acids. Germline CDR1 MNHEY, CDR2 SVGAGI. The CDR3 DNA sequence: TGTGCCAGCAGTTACGGGCCAGGGGCGAAAGAGACCCAGTACTTC. Translated: CASSYGPGAKETQYF.

V and J are TRBV5-1 and TRBJ1-2, with D hard to call. V was clipped by 4 bases and J by 2 bases, with 18 bases between them. The CDR3 has 16 residues. Germline values: CDR1 SGHRS, CDR2 YFSETQ. CDR3 loop: CASSPRHLSTNYGYTF. The CDR3 region has the DNA TGCGCCAGCAGCCCCAGACACCTCTCAACCAACTATGGCTACACCTTC.

The V and J genes are TRBV18 and TRBJ2-7, with no clear D. This CDR3 contains 16 residues. V lost 1 base, J lost 0 bases, and 13 bases lay in between. Germline V gene lookup returns CDR1 KGHSH and CDR2 LQKENI. CDR3 protein: CASSPRSSVSSYEQYF. For the CDR3, the DNA is TGTGCCAGCTCACCACGCTCATCCGTGAGCTCCTACGAGCAGTACTTC.

V and J are TRBV29-1 and TRBJ1-4, with 7 positions matching TRBD1. With V trimmed by 4 bases and J by 5 bases, 7 bases remained unmatched. Germline loops: CDR1 SQVTM, CDR2 ANQGSEA. The CDR3 sequence is 14 residues long. CDR3: CSVALQGGNEKLFF. The CDR3, as DNA: TGCAGCGTTGCCCTGCAGGGGGGGAATGAAAAACTGTTTTTT.

This clonotype turned up a few times. V gene TRBV20-1 combines with J gene TRBJ2-4; 9 bases line up with TRBD2. Per the germline V gene, CDR1 is DFQATT and CDR2 is SNEGSKA (reference sequence). Trimming removed 0 bases from V and 0 bases from J; junction bases left unmatched: 12. This CDR3 contains 19 residues. DNA of the CDR3: TGCAGTGCTAGAGATTCGGGGCGGGAGGGATCACTAGCCAAAAACATTCAGTACTTC. Amino acids: CSARDSGREGSLAKNIQYF.

This clonotype was seen more than once but under ten times. V and J are TRBV28 and TRBJ2-3; 9 bases agree with TRBD1. With 5 bases clipped from V and 6 bases from J, the junction kept 6 bases outside the gene matches. The CDR3 runs 14 residues. Germline V lookup: CDR1 MDHEN, CDR2 SYDVKM. The CDR3 DNA is TGTGCCAGCAGTGGGGACAGGGTCCGTGATACGCAGTATTTT. It translates to CASSGDRVRDTQYF.

The V call is TRBV6-5, the J call TRBJ2-7; D is undetermined. The germline V gene encodes CDR1 MNHEY and CDR2 SVGAGI. The CDR3 is 13 amino acids. Trimming removed 2 bases from V and 3 bases from J, with 8 bases in between. CDR3 protein: CASSYGPVYEQYF. CDR3 DNA sequence: TGTGCCAGCAGTTACGGCCCAGTCTACGAGCAGTACTTC.

This clonotype turned up a few times. One junction end does not reproduce the germline sequence, and a read error may be involved. The chain uses TRBV6-1 and TRBJ2-1; TRBD2 matches at 7 bases. This CDR3 has 16 amino acids. Germline V lookup: CDR1 MNHNS, CDR2 SASEGT. CDR3 nucleotide sequence: TGTACCAGCAGTGTCTCCACTAGCGACGTTAGGAATGAGCAGTTCTTC. Translation: CTSSVSTSDVRNEQFF.

Turning to this clonotype: A much bigger clone sits one base away, suggesting this may be a read error. The J gene is TRBJ2-3, the V gene TRBV5-1, with D possibly TRBD2 on 7 matching bases. Germline CDR1 and CDR2: SGHRS and YFSETQ. CDR3 length: 16 residues. V lost 3 bases, J lost 0 bases, and 14 bases lay in between. The CDR3 sequence: CASSSGGSPSTDTQYF. The DNA for the CDR3 is TGCGCCAGCAGCTCGGGGGGCTCACCTAGCACAGATACGCAGTATTTT.

The sample holds a few counts of this clonotype. This rearrangement joins TRBV9 to TRBJ2-7; 9 bases are a match to TRBD1. V dropped 3 bases and J dropped 0; count of bases not matched to a gene: 7. Germline V CDR1 and CDR2: SGDLS, YYNGEE. CDR3 length equals 16 residues. CDR3 sequence (DNA): TGTGCCAGCAGCGGCAAACAGGGGGCCTACTCCTACGAGCAGTACTTC. Translation gives CASSGKQGAYSYEQYF.

With regard to this clonotype: A much larger clone lies a single base off, so this may be a read error. This sequence joins TRBV29-1 and TRBJ2-3; a weak D match, TRBD2 (6 bases). CDR3 length: 11 amino acids. The V gene's germline CDR1 is SQVTM and CDR2 ANQGSEA. CDR3 amino acids: CSVDPGDMQYF. The DNA for the CDR3 is TGCAGCGTAGACCCGGGGGATATGCAGTATTTT.

This clonotype was counted only a few times. The chain joins TRBV29-1 to TRBJ1-1; D possibly corresponds to TRBD1 (6 bases). The CDR3 contains 17 residues. V was cut by 5 bases and J by 1 base, with 23 bases left in between. The germline V gene encodes CDR1 SQVTM and CDR2 ANQGSEA. CDR3 nucleotides: TGCAGCGTTCTCGTACGGGGGGCCGGCGTGGGGAACACTGAAGCTTTCTTT. This encodes CSVLVRGAGVGNTEAFF.

The J gene is TRBJ2-3, the V gene TRBV7-9; 8 nucleotides match TRBD1. V dropped 5 bases and J dropped 2; count of bases not matched to a gene: 9. Germline V gene sequence: CDR1 SEHNR, CDR2 FQNEAQ (reference sequence). The CDR3 sequence is 16 residues long. The CDR3 sequence: CASSLRGQGYTDTQYF. The CDR3 DNA reads TGTGCCAGCAGCCTAAGAGGACAGGGATACACAGATACGCAGTATTTT.

This rearrangement joins TRBV20-1 to TRBJ2-5; no clear D gene. Germline CDR1 is DFQATT and CDR2 is SNEGSKA (reference sequence). V lost 7 bases and J lost 5, with 17 bases in between. This CDR3 is built from 13 residues. The CDR3 sequence is CSVAELMGETQYF. CDR3 coding DNA: TGCAGTGTCGCGGAGCTCATGGGGGAGACCCAGTACTTC.

The genes are TRBV20-1 and TRBJ2-1; tentatively, D is TRBD2 (7 bases). The V gene's germline CDR1 is DFQATT and CDR2 SNEGSKA (reference sequence). Trimming removed 6 bases from V and 7 bases from J, with 25 bases in between. CDR3 length: 16 residues. The CDR3 bases are TGCAGTGCCAGGAAAGGAGGGGGGGCTATTCTAAATGAGCAGTTCTTC. It translates to CSARKGGGAILNEQFF.

The chain uses TRBV20-1 and TRBJ1-1, with 9 nucleotides matching TRBD1. With V trimmed by 2 bases and J by 6 bases, 7 bases remained unmatched. Germline V gene data show CDR1 as DFQATT and CDR2 as SNEGSKA (reference sequence). CDR3 length: 14 residues. CDR3 coding DNA: TGCAGTGCTAGACGACAGGGGGAGGGTGCTGAAGCTTTCTTT. Translating it yields CSARRQGEGAEAFF.

In regard to this clonotype: This could be a read error, since a much larger clone is one nucleotide away. This chain links TRBV20-1 with TRBJ1-2; D perhaps matches TRBD1 (5 bases). Germline-derived CDR1 and CDR2 are DFQATT and SNEGSKA (reference sequence). The CDR3 runs 13 residues. The CDR3 region is CSARDLRGDGHTF. CDR3 nucleotides: TGCAGTGCTAGAGATCTTAGAGGGGATGGCCACACCTTC.